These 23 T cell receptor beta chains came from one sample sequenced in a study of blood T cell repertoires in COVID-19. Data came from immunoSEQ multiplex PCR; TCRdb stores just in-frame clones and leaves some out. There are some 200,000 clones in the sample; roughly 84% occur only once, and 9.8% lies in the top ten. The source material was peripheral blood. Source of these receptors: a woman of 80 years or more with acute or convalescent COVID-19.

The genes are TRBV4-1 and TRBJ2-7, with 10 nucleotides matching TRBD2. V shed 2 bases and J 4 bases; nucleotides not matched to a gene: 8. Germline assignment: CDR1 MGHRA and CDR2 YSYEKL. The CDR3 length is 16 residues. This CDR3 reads CASSQPRSGRSYEQYF. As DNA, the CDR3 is TGCGCCAGCAGCCAACCCCGTAGCGGGAGGAGTTACGAGCAGTACTTC.

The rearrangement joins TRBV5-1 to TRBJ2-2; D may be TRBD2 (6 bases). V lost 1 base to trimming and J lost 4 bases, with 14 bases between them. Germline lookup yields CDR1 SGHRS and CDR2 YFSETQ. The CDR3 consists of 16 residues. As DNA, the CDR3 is TGCGCCAGCAGCTTGCAAGGGGCGGGGAGCACCGGGGAGCTGTTTTTT. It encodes CASSLQGAGSTGELFF.

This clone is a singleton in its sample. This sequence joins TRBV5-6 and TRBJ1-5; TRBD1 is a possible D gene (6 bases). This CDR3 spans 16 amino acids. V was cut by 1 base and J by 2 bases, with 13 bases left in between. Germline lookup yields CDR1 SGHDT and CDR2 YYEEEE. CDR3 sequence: CASSLWRGLGNQPQHF. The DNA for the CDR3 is TGTGCCAGCAGCTTGTGGCGGGGGCTGGGCAATCAGCCCCAGCATTTT.

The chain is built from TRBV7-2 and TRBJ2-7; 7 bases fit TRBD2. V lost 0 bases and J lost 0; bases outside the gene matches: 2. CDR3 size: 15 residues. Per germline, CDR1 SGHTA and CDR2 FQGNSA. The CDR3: CASSLAAGFSYEQYF. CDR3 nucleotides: TGTGCCAGCAGCTTAGCAGCGGGGTTCTCCTACGAGCAGTACTTC.

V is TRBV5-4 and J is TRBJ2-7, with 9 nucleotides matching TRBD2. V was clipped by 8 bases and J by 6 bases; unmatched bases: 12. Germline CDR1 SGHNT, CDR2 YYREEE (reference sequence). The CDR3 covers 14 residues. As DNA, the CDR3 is TGTGCCAGTTCCCCCGGGACTAGCCGAGGCGAGCAGTACTTC. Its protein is CASSPGTSRGEQYF.

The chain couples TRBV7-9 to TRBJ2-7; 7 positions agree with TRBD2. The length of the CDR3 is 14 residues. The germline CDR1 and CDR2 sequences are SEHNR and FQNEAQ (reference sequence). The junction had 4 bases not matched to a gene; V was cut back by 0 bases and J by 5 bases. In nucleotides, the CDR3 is TGTGCCAGCAGCTTAGCGGGAGGGCTTGACGAGCAGTACTTC. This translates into CASSLAGGLDEQYF. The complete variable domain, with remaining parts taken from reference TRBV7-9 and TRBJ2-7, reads DTGVSQNPRHKITKRGQNVTFRCDPISEHNRLYWYRQTLGQGPEFLTYFQNEAQLEKSRLLSDRFSAERPKGSFSTLEIQRTEQGDSAMYLCASSLAGGLDEQYFGPGTRLTVT.

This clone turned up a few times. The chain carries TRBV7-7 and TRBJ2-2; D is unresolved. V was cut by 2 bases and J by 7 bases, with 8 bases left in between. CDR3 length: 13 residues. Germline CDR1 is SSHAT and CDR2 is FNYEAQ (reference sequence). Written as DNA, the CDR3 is TGTGCCAGCAGCTTACGCGCCGGCGGGGAGCTGTTTTTT. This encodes CASSLRAGGELFF. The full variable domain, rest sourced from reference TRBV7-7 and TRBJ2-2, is GAGVSQSPRYKVTKRGQDVTLRCDPISSHATLYWYQQALGQGPEFLTYFNYEAQPDKSGLPSDRFSAERPEGSISTLTIQRTEQRDSAMYRCASSLRAGGELFFGEGSRLTVL.

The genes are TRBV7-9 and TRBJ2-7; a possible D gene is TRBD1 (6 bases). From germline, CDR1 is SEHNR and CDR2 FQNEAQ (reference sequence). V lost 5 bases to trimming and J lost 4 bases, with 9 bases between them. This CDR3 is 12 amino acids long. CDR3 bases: TGTGCCAGCAGCCGCAGGGGATACGAGCAGTACTTC. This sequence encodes CASSRRGYEQYF. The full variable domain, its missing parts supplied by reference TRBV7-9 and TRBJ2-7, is DTGVSQNPRHKITKRGQNVTFRCDPISEHNRLYWYRQTLGQGPEFLTYFQNEAQLEKSRLLSDRFSAERPKGSFSTLEIQRTEQGDSAMYLCASSRRGYEQYFGPGTRLTVT.

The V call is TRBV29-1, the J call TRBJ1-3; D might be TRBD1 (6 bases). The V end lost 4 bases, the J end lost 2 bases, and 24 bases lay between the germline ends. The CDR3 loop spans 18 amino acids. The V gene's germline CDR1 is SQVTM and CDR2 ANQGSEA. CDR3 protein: CSVVALGTGSRAGNTIYF. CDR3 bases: TGCAGCGTTGTAGCTCTTGGAACAGGGTCAAGAGCTGGAAACACCATATATTTT.

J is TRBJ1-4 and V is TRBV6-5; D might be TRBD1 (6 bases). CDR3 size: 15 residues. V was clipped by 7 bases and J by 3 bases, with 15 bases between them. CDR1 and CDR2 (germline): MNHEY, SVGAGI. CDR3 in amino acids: CASKDSFLANEKLFF. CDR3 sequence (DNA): TGTGCCAGCAAGGACAGTTTCTTGGCTAATGAAAAACTGTTTTTT.

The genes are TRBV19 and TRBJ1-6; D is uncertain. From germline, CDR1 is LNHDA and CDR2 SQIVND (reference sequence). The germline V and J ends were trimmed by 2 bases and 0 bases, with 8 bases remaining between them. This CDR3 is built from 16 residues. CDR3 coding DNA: TGTGCCAGTAGTATAAGCGGGAGCTCCTATAATTCACCCCTCCACTTT. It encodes CASSISGSSYNSPLHF.

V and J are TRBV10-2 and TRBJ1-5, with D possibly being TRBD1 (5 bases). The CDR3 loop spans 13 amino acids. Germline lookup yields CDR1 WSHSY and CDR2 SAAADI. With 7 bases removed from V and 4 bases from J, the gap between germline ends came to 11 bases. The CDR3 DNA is TGCGCCAGCACCCCAAGGGGTAATCAGCCCCAGCATTTT. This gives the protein CASTPRGNQPQHF.

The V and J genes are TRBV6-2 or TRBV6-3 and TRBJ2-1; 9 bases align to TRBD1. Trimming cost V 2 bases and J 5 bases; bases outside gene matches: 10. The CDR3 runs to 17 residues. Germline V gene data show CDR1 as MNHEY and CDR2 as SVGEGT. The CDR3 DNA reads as TGTGCCAGCAGTTACCTTATCCCGGGACAGGGCAACAATGAGCAGTTCTTC. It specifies CASSYLIPGQGNNEQFF.

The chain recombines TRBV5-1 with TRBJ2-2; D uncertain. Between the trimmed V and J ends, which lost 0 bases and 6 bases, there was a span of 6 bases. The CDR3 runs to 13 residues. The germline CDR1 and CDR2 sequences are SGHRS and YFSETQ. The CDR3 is CASSLDSPGELFF. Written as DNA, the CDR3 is TGCGCCAGCAGCTTGGACAGTCCCGGGGAGCTGTTTTTT.

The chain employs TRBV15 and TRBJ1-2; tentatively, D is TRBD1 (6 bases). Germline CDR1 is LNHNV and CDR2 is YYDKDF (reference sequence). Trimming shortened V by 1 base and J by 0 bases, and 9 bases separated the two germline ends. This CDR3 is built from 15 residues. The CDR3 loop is CATSRGTETNYGYTF. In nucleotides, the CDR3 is TGTGCCACCAGCAGAGGGACAGAGACTAACTATGGCTACACCTTC.

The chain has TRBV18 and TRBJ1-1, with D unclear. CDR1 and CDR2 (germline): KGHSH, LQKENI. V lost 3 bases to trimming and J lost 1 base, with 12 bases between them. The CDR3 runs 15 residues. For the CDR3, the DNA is TGTGCCAGCTCACCTCTCCAGACGGGGAACACTGAAGCTTTCTTT. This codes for CASSPLQTGNTEAFF. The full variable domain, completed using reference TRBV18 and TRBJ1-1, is NAGVMQNPRHLVRRRGQEARLRCSPMKGHSHVYWYRQLPEEGLKFMVYLQKENIIDESGMPKERFSAEFPKEGPSILRIQQVVRGDSAAYFCASSPLQTGNTEAFFGQGTRLTVV.

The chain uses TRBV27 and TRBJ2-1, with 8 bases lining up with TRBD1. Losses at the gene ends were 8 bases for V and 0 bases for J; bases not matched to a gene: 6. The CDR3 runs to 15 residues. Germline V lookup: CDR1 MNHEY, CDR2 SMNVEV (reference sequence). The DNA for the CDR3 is TGTGCCAGCGCCAGGGGGCTAGCCTCCTACAATGAGCAGTTCTTC. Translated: CASARGLASYNEQFF.

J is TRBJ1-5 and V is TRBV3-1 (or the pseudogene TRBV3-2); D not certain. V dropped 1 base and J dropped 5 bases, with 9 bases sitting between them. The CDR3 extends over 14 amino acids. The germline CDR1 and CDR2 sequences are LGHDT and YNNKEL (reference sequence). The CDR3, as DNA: TGTGCCAGCAGCCAAGGAGGGTTCTATCAGCCCCAGCATTTT. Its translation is CASSQGGFYQPQHF.

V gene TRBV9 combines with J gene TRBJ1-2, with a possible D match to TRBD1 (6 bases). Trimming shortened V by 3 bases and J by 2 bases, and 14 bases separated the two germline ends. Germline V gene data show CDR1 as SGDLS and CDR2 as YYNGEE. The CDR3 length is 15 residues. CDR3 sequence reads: CASSAGHTGNYGYTF. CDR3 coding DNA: TGTGCCAGCAGCGCGGGACACACGGGAAACTATGGCTACACCTTC.

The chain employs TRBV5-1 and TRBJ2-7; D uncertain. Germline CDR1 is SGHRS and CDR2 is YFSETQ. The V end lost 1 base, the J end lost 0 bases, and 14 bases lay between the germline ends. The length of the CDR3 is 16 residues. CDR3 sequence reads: CASSLTGSPLSYEQYF. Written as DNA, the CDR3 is TGCGCCAGCAGCTTGACCGGGTCCCCCCTCTCCTACGAGCAGTACTTC.

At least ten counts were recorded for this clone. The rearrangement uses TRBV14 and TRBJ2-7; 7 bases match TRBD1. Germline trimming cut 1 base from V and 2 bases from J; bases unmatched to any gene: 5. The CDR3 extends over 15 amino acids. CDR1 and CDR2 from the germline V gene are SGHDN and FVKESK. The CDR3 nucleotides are TGTGCCAGCAGCCAAGGCCCTGGGACAGCCTACGAGCAGTACTTC. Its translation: CASSQGPGTAYEQYF.

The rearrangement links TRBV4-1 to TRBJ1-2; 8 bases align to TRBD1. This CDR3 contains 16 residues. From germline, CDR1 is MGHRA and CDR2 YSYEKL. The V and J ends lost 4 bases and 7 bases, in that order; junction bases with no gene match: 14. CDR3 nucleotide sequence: TGCGCCAGCAGCCCCCGCCCTGCCAGGGGGCCCTTTGGCTACACCTTC. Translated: CASSPRPARGPFGYTF.

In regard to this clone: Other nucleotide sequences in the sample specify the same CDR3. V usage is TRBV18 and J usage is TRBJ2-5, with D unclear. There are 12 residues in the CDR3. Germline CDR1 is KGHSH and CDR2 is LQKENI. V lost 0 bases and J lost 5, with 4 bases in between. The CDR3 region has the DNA TGTGCCAGCTCACCACCCGGGGAGACCCAGTACTTC. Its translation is CASSPPGETQYF.